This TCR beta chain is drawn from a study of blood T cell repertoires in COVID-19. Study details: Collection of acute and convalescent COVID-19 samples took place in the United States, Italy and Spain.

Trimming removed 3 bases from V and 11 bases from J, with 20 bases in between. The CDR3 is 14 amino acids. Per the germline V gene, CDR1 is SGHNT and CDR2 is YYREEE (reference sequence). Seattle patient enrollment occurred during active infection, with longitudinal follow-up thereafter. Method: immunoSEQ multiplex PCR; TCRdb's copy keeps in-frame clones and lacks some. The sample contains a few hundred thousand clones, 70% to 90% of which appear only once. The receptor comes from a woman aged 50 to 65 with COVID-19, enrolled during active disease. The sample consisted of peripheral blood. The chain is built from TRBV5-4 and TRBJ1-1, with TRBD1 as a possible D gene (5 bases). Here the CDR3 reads CASSWKDSSGTAFF. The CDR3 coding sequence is TGTGCCAGCAGCTGGAAAGACAGTTCGGGTACGGCTTTCTTT.